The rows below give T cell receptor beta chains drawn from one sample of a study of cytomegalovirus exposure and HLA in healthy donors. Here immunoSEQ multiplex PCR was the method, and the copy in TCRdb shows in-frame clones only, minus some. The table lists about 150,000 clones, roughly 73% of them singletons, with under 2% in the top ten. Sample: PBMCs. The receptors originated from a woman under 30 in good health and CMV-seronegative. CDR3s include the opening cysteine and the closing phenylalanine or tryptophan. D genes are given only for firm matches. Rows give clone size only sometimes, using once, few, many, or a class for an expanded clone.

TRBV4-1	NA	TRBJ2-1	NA	CASSQDTAGDSYNEQFF	TGCGCCAGCAGCCAAGATACGGCAGGCGACTCCTACAATGAGCAGTTCTTC
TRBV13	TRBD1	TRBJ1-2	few	CASSLLAAGQGFRGYTF	TGTGCCAGCAGCTTACTAGCCGCAGGACAGGGATTCCGTGGCTACACCTTC
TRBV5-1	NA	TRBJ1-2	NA	CASSLDRADYTF	TGCGCCAGCAGCTTGGACAGGGCGGACTACACCTTC
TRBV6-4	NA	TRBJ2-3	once	CASSDREEDTQYF	TGTGCCAGCAGTGACAGGGAGGAAGATACGCAGTATTTT
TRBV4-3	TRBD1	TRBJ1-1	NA	CANSHLRQGGTEAFF	TGCGCCAACAGCCACCTTAGACAGGGCGGGACTGAAGCTTTCTTT
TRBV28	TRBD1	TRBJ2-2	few	CASSPYRGPYTGELFF	TGTGCCAGCAGTCCATACAGGGGGCCTTACACCGGGGAGCTGTTTTTT
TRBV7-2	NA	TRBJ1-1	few	CATQYEAGTEAFF	TGTGCCACCCAGTATGAGGCCGGTACTGAAGCTTTCTTT
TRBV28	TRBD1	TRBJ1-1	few	CASSDGQGTEAFF	TGTGCCAGCAGTGATGGACAGGGCACTGAAGCTTTCTTT
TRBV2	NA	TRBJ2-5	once	CASRRGSGEETQYF	TGTGCCAGCCGGAGGGGTAGCGGAGAAGAGACCCAGTACTTC
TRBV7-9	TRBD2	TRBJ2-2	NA	CASSYPAGTTGPGELFF	TGTGCCAGCAGCTACCCGGCCGGGACTACCGGTCCCGGGGAGCTGTTTTTT
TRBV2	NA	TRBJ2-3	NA	CASSFDGGGSTDTQYF	TGTGCCAGCAGCTTCGACGGCGGAGGGAGCACAGATACGCAGTATTTT
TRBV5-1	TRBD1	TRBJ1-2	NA	CASSSRQGGSDGYTF	TGCGCCAGCAGCTCCCGACAGGGAGGTAGTGATGGCTACACCTTC
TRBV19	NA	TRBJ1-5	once	CASSRGQNQPQHF	TGTGCCAGTAGTCGCGGACAGAATCAGCCCCAGCATTTT
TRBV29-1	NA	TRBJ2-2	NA	CSVEATGFGDTGELFF	TGCAGCGTTGAAGCAACAGGTTTTGGGGACACCGGGGAGCTGTTTTTT
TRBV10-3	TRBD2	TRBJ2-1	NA	CAITGAGEQFF	TGTGCCATCACCGGAGCGGGGGAGCAGTTCTTC
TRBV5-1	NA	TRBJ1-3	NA	CASSWDNSGNTIYF	TGCGCCAGCAGTTGGGACAACTCTGGAAACACCATATATTTT
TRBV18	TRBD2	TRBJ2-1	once	CASSPTSGAYNEQFF	TGTGCCAGCTCACCTACTAGCGGGGCCTACAATGAGCAGTTCTTC
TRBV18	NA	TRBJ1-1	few	CASSPPMEAEAFF	TGTGCCAGCTCACCACCAATGGAGGCTGAAGCTTTCTTT
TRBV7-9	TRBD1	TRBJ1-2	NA	CASSSRTTGDYGYTF	TGTGCCAGCAGCTCAAGAACTACAGGGGACTATGGCTACACCTTC
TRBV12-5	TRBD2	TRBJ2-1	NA	CASGLGLAGSYNEQFF	TGTGCTAGTGGTTTGGGGCTAGCGGGATCATATAATGAGCAGTTCTTC
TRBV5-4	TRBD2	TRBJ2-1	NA	CASSLIRASGGSSYNEQFF	TGTGCCAGCAGCTTGATTAGGGCTAGCGGGGGGAGCTCCTACAATGAGCAGTTCTTC
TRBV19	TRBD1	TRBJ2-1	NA	CASSLGQGGSEQFF	TGTGCCAGTAGTTTGGGACAGGGGGGTAGTGAGCAGTTCTTC
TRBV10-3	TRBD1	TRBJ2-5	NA	CAISEQGASQETQYF	TGTGCCATCAGTGAACAGGGGGCGAGCCAAGAGACCCAGTACTTC
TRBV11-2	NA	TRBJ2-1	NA	CASSLSAGEQFF	TGTGCCAGCAGCCTAAGCGCCGGCGAGCAGTTCTTC
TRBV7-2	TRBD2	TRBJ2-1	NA	CASSLVGGSTYNEQFF	TGTGCCAGCAGCTTAGTCGGCGGGAGCACCTACAATGAGCAGTTCTTC
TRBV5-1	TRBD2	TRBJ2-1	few	CASSKGSAGGTLNEQFF	TGCGCCAGCAGCAAGGGGTCCGCGGGGGGGACCCTGAATGAGCAGTTCTTC
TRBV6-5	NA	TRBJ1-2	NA	CASSLRGNGYTF	TGTGCCAGCAGTCTCCGAGGAAATGGCTACACCTTC
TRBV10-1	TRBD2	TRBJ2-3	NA	CASSKLAGQLGGTDTQYF	TGCGCCAGCAGCAAACTAGCGGGCCAACTCGGTGGCACAGATACGCAGTATTTT
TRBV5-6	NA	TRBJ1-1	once	CASSLSGGGTEAFF	TGTGCCAGCAGCTTGTCGGGGGGGGGCACTGAAGCTTTCTTT
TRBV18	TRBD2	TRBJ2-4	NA	CASSPRDGAGGAKNIQYF	TGTGCCAGCTCACCTCGGGACGGTGCGGGGGGGGCCAAAAACATTCAGTACTTC
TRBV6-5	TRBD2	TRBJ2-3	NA	CASLSGSLDTQYF	TGTGCCAGCTTAAGCGGGAGTCTCGATACGCAGTATTTT
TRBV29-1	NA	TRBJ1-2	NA	CSVGDGGYGYTF	TGCAGCGTGGGGGACGGGGGCTATGGCTACACCTTC
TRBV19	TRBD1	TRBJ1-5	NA	CASTVKGAKTQPQHF	TGTGCCAGTACCGTGAAGGGGGCGAAAACCCAGCCCCAGCATTTT
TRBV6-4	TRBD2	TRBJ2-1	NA	CASSDSLAGYNEQFF	TGTGCCAGCAGTGACTCACTAGCGGGCTACAATGAGCAGTTCTTC
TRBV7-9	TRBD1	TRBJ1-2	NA	CSSSPTGQGARANYGYTF	TGTTCCAGCAGCCCCACGGGACAGGGGGCCCGCGCTAACTATGGCTACACCTTC
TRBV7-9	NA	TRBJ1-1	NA	CASSLGLVQGKMNTEAFF	TGTGCCAGCAGCTTAGGTTTAGTACAGGGAAAAATGAACACTGAAGCTTTCTTT
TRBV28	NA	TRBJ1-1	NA	CASSFSQGNTEAFF	TGTGCCAGCAGTTTTTCACAGGGGAACACTGAAGCTTTCTTT
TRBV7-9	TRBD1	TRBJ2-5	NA	CASSLGQGWAETQYF	TGTGCCAGCAGCTTGGGACAGGGTTGGGCAGAGACCCAGTACTTC
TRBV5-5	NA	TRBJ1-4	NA	CASSASSGAYGKLFF	TGTGCCAGCAGCGCTTCCTCGGGTGCCTACGGGAAACTGTTTTTT
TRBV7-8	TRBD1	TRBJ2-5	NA	CASSLGDRVQETQYF	TGTGCCAGCAGCTTAGGAGACAGGGTGCAAGAGACCCAGTACTTC
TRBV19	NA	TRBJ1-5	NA	CASSIMGGHYSNQPQHF	TGTGCCAGTAGTATCATGGGGGGGCATTATAGCAATCAGCCCCAGCATTTT
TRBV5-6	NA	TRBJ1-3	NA	CASSPGGRSRNTIYF	TGTGCCAGCAGCCCGGGAGGGAGAAGCCGAAACACCATATATTTT
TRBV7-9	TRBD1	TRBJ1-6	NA	CASSLYTGGRGIGSPLHF	TGTGCCAGCAGTCTCTATACAGGGGGGCGCGGAATTGGTTCACCCCTCCACTTT
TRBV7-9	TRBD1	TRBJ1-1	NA	CASSLRQGPEAFF	TGTGCCAGCAGCTTGAGACAGGGCCCTGAAGCTTTCTTT
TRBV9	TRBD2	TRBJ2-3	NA	CASSVAPLAGGSTDTQYF	TGTGCCAGCAGCGTAGCTCCCTTAGCGGGGGGGAGCACAGATACGCAGTATTTT